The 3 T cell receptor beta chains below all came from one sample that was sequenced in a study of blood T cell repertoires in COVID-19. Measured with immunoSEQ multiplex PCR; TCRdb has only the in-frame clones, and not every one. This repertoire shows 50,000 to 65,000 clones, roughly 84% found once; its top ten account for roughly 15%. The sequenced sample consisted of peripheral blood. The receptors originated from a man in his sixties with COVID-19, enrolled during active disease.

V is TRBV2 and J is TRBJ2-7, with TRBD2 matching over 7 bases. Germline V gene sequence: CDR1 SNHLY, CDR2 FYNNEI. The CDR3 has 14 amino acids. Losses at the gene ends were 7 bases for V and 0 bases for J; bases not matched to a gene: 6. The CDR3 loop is CASNSGLGSYEQYF. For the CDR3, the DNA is TGTGCCAGCAACTCAGGACTAGGCTCCTACGAGCAGTACTTC.

CDR3 coding DNA: TGTGCCAGCGCATCAGGGGGCCGGAATGGCTACACCTTC. Residues: CASASGGRNGYTF. The rearrangement joins TRBV3-1 (or the pseudogene TRBV3-2) to TRBJ1-2; TRBD1 agrees at 8 bases. Trimming took 8 bases from V and 6 from J; bases not matched to a gene: 8. Looked up from germline, CDR1 is LGHDT and CDR2 is YNNKEL (reference sequence). CDR3 size: 13 residues.

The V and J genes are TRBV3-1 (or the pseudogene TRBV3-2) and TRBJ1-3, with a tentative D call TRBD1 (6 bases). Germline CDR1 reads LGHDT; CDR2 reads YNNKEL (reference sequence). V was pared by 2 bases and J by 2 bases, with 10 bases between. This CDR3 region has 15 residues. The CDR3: CASSQTGTPGNTIYF. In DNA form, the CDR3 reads TGTGCCAGCAGCCAAACAGGGACCCCTGGAAACACCATATATTTT.